This T cell receptor (beta chain) was recorded in a study of identical twins. Study conclusions and caveats: Models predicted too little out-of-frame TCR alpha sharing in monozygotic twins. Invariant MAIT and iNKT cells are populations that could partly confound zero-insertion analyses.

In TCRdb, the 5' RACE reads were re-called with MiXCR into one record per CDR3 protein. The sample has around 490,000 distinct CDR3 sequences, over 12% seen once. Between the trimmed V and J ends, which lost 2 bases and 2 bases, there was a span of 10 bases. CDR3 length equals 14 residues. Germline-derived CDR1 and CDR2 are MNHEY and SMNVEV (reference sequence). There are many counts of this clonotype. Antigen unknown. These same data were also listed under a study on yellow fever vaccine responses in identical twins.

This clonotype was obtained from a woman aged 18-35 years in good health. Sequenced sample: CD4+ T cells sorted from blood. This chain uses TRBV27 with TRBJ2-7, with D possibly being TRBD1 (6 bases). CDR3 residues: CASSLKGEPYEQYF. CDR3 nucleotides: TGTGCCAGCAGTTTAAAGGGGGAGCCCTACGAGCAGTACTTC.